This T cell receptor beta chain came from a study of blood T cell repertoires in COVID-19. Turning to the study itself: T cells, B-cell-depleted T cells, or PBMCs provided the cDNA or gDNA that served as material.

Seattle patient enrollment occurred during active infection, with longitudinal follow-up thereafter. The V segment lost 2 bases and the J segment 6 bases; nucleotides outside the gene matches: 1. The CDR3 has 14 amino acids. Germline CDR1 MDHEN, CDR2 SYDVKM. The protocol was immunoSEQ multiplex PCR, while the TCRdb copy is restricted to in-frame clones and leaves out a portion. The sample has approximately 200,000 clones, 85% to 90% seen once. This TCR was sampled from a man aged 25-45 years with COVID-19, enrolled during active disease. Sequenced: peripheral blood. V is TRBV28 and J is TRBJ2-4, with TRBD1 matching 10 bases. The CDR3 bases are TGTGCCAGCAGTTTAGGACAGGGGGGAAACATTCAGTACTTC. It specifies CASSLGQGGNIQYF.